This is a list of T cell receptor beta chains from one sample in a study of read filtering for tumor transcriptome and immune sequencing. Each CDR3 protein is one row after TCRdb ran MiXCR on the reads. In the table there are more than 45,000 distinct CDR3 sequences, around 20% of which are singletons. The sequencing input was a population of CD138-negative cells sorted from bone marrow. These receptors were obtained from a donor at least 40 years old with multiple myeloma. Both conserved end residues are part of each CDR3. Each record gives: J gene, V gene, clone size, D gene, CDR3 DNA, CDR3 protein. D genes are given only for firm matches. Clone size is given for some rows only: seen once, a few or many times, or a class if the clone is expanded.

j_call: TRBJ2-1
v_call: TRBV29-1
clone_size: many
d_call: TRBD2
cdr3_nt: TGCAGCGTTGATAGGCTAGCGGGCTTATCCTACAATGAGCAGTTCTTC
cdr3_aa: CSVDRLAGLSYNEQFF

j_call: TRBJ2-5
v_call: TRBV12-3/TRBV12-4
clone_size: NA
d_call: TRBD2
cdr3_nt: TGTGCCAGCAGTCGCGGGGGAGGTCAAGAGACCCAGTACTTC
cdr3_aa: CASSRGGGQETQYF

j_call: TRBJ1-1
v_call: TRBV29-1
clone_size: many
d_call: NA
cdr3_nt: TGCAGCGTCTCTGGGACCTCGTACACTGAAGCTTTCTTT
cdr3_aa: CSVSGTSYTEAFF

j_call: TRBJ2-6
v_call: TRBV2
clone_size: once
d_call: NA
cdr3_nt: TGTGCCAGCAGTGAAAGAAGGGGCCCAAACAGTGTCCTGACTTTC
cdr3_aa: CASSERRGPNSVLTF

j_call: TRBJ1-4
v_call: TRBV19
clone_size: NA
d_call: NA
cdr3_nt: TGTGCCAGTAGTAGCCGACAGGAAAAATCCGAAAAACTGTTTTTT
cdr3_aa: CASSSRQEKSEKLFF

j_call: TRBJ2-3
v_call: TRBV19
clone_size: few
d_call: TRBD1
cdr3_nt: TGTGCCAGTAGTGCCGGGACAGGGGTGTCAGATACGCAGTATTTT
cdr3_aa: CASSAGTGVSDTQYF

j_call: TRBJ2-1
v_call: TRBV13
clone_size: many
d_call: NA
cdr3_nt: TGTGCCAGCAGCCCCCTGCCGTCGTCCTACAATGAGCAGTTCTTC
cdr3_aa: CASSPLPSSYNEQFF

j_call: TRBJ2-2
v_call: TRBV20-1
clone_size: NA
d_call: TRBD2
cdr3_nt: TGCAGTGCTTTACCGACTAGCGGGGACACCGGGGAGCTGTTTTTT
cdr3_aa: CSALPTSGDTGELFF

j_call: TRBJ2-7
v_call: TRBV6-2/TRBV6-3
clone_size: many
d_call: NA
cdr3_nt: TGTGCCAGCAGTCCCCGGGATTCCTACGAGCAGTACTTC
cdr3_aa: CASSPRDSYEQYF

j_call: TRBJ2-3
v_call: TRBV12-3/TRBV12-4
clone_size: NA
d_call: TRBD2
cdr3_nt: TGTGCCTGCAGTTTCCCTAGCGGGAGGGTGCCAGATACGCAGTATTTT
cdr3_aa: CACSFPSGRVPDTQYF

j_call: TRBJ2-7
v_call: TRBV20-1
clone_size: few
d_call: TRBD1
cdr3_nt: TGCAGTGCTGGGGGACAGGGGAATGGCGAGCAGTACTTC
cdr3_aa: CSAGGQGNGEQYF

j_call: TRBJ2-1
v_call: TRBV9
clone_size: many
d_call: NA
cdr3_nt: TGTGCCAGCAGCCCTAACGACTGGACCAATGAGCAGTTCTTC
cdr3_aa: CASSPNDWTNEQFF

j_call: TRBJ2-7
v_call: TRBV4-1
clone_size: many
d_call: NA
cdr3_nt: TGCGCCAGCAGGTCGACAGGTCGTTCCTACGAGCAGTACTTC
cdr3_aa: CASRSTGRSYEQYF

j_call: TRBJ1-1
v_call: TRBV7-2
clone_size: many
d_call: NA
cdr3_nt: TGTGCCAGCAGCTTAGGGGGTGACACTGAAGCTTTCTTT
cdr3_aa: CASSLGGDTEAFF

j_call: TRBJ2-3
v_call: TRBV3-1
clone_size: many
d_call: NA
cdr3_nt: TGTGCCAGCAGCCAAGCCTCCTACCTAGGATACGGCACAGATACGCAGTATTTT
cdr3_aa: CASSQASYLGYGTDTQYF

j_call: TRBJ2-7
v_call: TRBV28
clone_size: many
d_call: TRBD2
cdr3_nt: TGTGCCAGCAGTTCTAGCGGGAGGGATCCTTACGAGCAGTACTTC
cdr3_aa: CASSSSGRDPYEQYF

j_call: TRBJ2-2
v_call: TRBV6-6
clone_size: many
d_call: TRBD2
cdr3_nt: TGTGCCAGCAGCCTAGCGGGAGGGGGGCTAGCCGGGGAGCTGTTTTTT
cdr3_aa: CASSLAGGGLAGELFF

j_call: TRBJ1-5
v_call: TRBV20-1
clone_size: NA
d_call: TRBD1
cdr3_nt: TGCAGTGCTTCACAGGGGATGGGGCCCCAGCATTTT
cdr3_aa: CSASQGMGPQHF

j_call: TRBJ2-1
v_call: TRBV19
clone_size: many
d_call: NA
cdr3_nt: TGTGCCAGTAGTACCCCTCGGGCCGGGCGTCCCCCTGCCCACAATGAGCAGTTCTTC
cdr3_aa: CASSTPRAGRPPAHNEQFF

j_call: TRBJ1-6
v_call: TRBV7-3
clone_size: many
d_call: NA
cdr3_nt: TGTGCCAGCAGCTTGGACCCGGTGGGCAGGGGATCACCCCTCCACTTT
cdr3_aa: CASSLDPVGRGSPLHF

j_call: TRBJ1-1
v_call: TRBV11-2
clone_size: many
d_call: NA
cdr3_nt: TGTGCCAGCAGCCCTCCGGGAAACACTGAAGCTTTCTTT
cdr3_aa: CASSPPGNTEAFF

j_call: TRBJ2-1
v_call: TRBV4-3
clone_size: many
d_call: TRBD2
cdr3_nt: TGCGCCAGCAGCCAAGATTGGGGGCCCGCGGGAGGTAAGAATGAGCAGTTCTTC
cdr3_aa: CASSQDWGPAGGKNEQFF

j_call: TRBJ2-2
v_call: TRBV7-2
clone_size: many
d_call: NA
cdr3_nt: TGTGCCAGCAGCTTGAGAGTGGGAGAGGCCGGGGAGCTGTTTTTT
cdr3_aa: CASSLRVGEAGELFF

j_call: TRBJ1-5
v_call: TRBV21-1
clone_size: NA
d_call: NA
cdr3_nt: TGTGCCAGCACCCTAGAGAGGGCACTCGGAGCCCAGCATTTT
cdr3_aa: CASTLERALGAQHF

j_call: TRBJ2-7
v_call: TRBV20-1
clone_size: many
d_call: TRBD1
cdr3_nt: TGCAGTGCTAGGGGACAGGGCTACGAGCAGTACTTC
cdr3_aa: CSARGQGYEQYF

j_call: TRBJ1-5
v_call: TRBV29-1
clone_size: many
d_call: TRBD1
cdr3_nt: TGCAGCGTTGAGGCGACAGGGGATGGGCCCCAGCATTTT
cdr3_aa: CSVEATGDGPQHF

j_call: TRBJ2-1
v_call: TRBV2
clone_size: medium-sized
d_call: TRBD2
cdr3_nt: TGTGCCAGCAGTCCCCGGACTAGCGGGAGTTTTGAGCAGTTCTTC
cdr3_aa: CASSPRTSGSFEQFF

j_call: TRBJ2-7
v_call: TRBV29-1
clone_size: many
d_call: TRBD1
cdr3_nt: TGCAGCGTTGAAGGGGGGACAGGGACGGAAATCGAGCAGTACTTC
cdr3_aa: CSVEGGTGTEIEQYF

j_call: TRBJ2-7
v_call: TRBV7-2
clone_size: few
d_call: NA
cdr3_nt: TGTGCCAGCAGCTTAGATGATAACATGGTCGAGCAGTACTTC
cdr3_aa: CASSLDDNMVEQYF

j_call: TRBJ2-3
v_call: TRBV18
clone_size: many
d_call: TRBD2
cdr3_nt: TGTGCCAGCTCACCCCCGACTAGCGGGACAGATACGCAGTATTTT
cdr3_aa: CASSPPTSGTDTQYF

j_call: TRBJ2-2
v_call: TRBV5-1
clone_size: many
d_call: NA
cdr3_nt: TGCGCCAGCAGCTTGGTATTAGCAGGCGGGGAGCTGTTTTTT
cdr3_aa: CASSLVLAGGELFF

j_call: TRBJ2-5
v_call: TRBV6-6
clone_size: many
d_call: TRBD1
cdr3_nt: TGTGCCAGCAGTAGGGACAGGGTACAAGAGACCCAGTACTTC
cdr3_aa: CASSRDRVQETQYF

j_call: TRBJ2-7
v_call: TRBV7-2
clone_size: many
d_call: TRBD1
cdr3_nt: TGTGCCAGCAGCCACTCAGGGGGCGGTTCCGAGCAGTACTTC
cdr3_aa: CASSHSGGGSEQYF

j_call: TRBJ2-3
v_call: TRBV4-1
clone_size: many
d_call: NA
cdr3_nt: TGCGCCAGCAGCCACTTGGATGCTAGCACAGATACGCAGTATTTT
cdr3_aa: CASSHLDASTDTQYF

j_call: TRBJ2-7
v_call: TRBV7-9
clone_size: many
d_call: TRBD1
cdr3_nt: TGTGCCAGCAGCTTAGAGGCAGGGGGTGGCTACGAGCAGTACTTC
cdr3_aa: CASSLEAGGGYEQYF

j_call: TRBJ2-2
v_call: TRBV18
clone_size: few
d_call: TRBD1
cdr3_nt: TGTGCCAGCTCACGGAGACAGGGTGAATCCGGGAAGCTGTTTTTT
cdr3_aa: CASSRRQGESGKLFF

j_call: TRBJ2-1
v_call: TRBV20-1
clone_size: many
d_call: TRBD2
cdr3_nt: TGCAGTAATCTAGCGGGGTCCTACAATGAGCAGTTCTTC
cdr3_aa: CSNLAGSYNEQFF

j_call: TRBJ2-7
v_call: TRBV6-1
clone_size: many
d_call: TRBD1
cdr3_nt: TGTGCCACCCAGCGGACAGGGGGAAACGAGCAGTACTTC
cdr3_aa: CATQRTGGNEQYF

j_call: TRBJ2-3
v_call: TRBV12-3/TRBV12-4
clone_size: many
d_call: TRBD2
cdr3_nt: TGTGCCAGCAGCCCCCAACTAGCGGGAGGGGCAGATACGCAGTATTTT
cdr3_aa: CASSPQLAGGADTQYF

j_call: TRBJ2-5
v_call: TRBV27
clone_size: many
d_call: NA
cdr3_nt: TGTGCCAGCGGTACTCGACTAAACCAAGAGACCCAGTACTTC
cdr3_aa: CASGTRLNQETQYF